What follows are 16 T cell receptor beta chains derived from one specimen sequenced in a study of T-cell memory formation after mild COVID-19. TCRdb fed the 5' RACE reads into MiXCR, producing one record per CDR3 protein. The sample includes some 350,000 distinct CDR3 sequences, around 13% of them seen just once. The specimen was PBMCs or a T cell subset sorted from them (not recorded which). Source of these receptors: a man between 18 and 35 years old who had mild COVID-19 (a few samples of this study predate the infection). Cell type and time point are not known.

The chain has TRBV6-1 and TRBJ2-3; no firm D call. V gave up 0 bases and J gave up 6 bases, with 7 bases separating them. Germline CDR1 is MNHNS and CDR2 is SASEGT. There are 13 residues in the CDR3. The CDR3 nucleotides are TGTGCCAGCAGTGAAGCGGGTAGTGATACGCAGTATTTT. As protein: CASSEAGSDTQYF.

This sequence joins TRBV7-8 and TRBJ2-7; 11 bases align to TRBD1. With V trimmed by 5 bases and J by 6 bases, 9 bases remained unmatched. Germline values: CDR1 SGHVS, CDR2 FQNEAQ. The CDR3 has 15 amino acids. Here the CDR3 DNA reads TGTGCCAGCAGCCCCAGACGGGGACAGGGGGGCGAGCAGTACTTC. Amino acid sequence: CASSPRRGQGGEQYF.

The genes are TRBV9 and TRBJ2-5, with D possibly matching TRBD1 (6 bases). Per germline, CDR1 SGDLS and CDR2 YYNGEE. Deletions cut 3 bases from V and 1 base from J, with 13 bases between. The CDR3 runs to 15 residues. The CDR3 region is CASSGDWGLQETQYF. The CDR3 DNA reads TGTGCCAGCAGCGGTGATTGGGGGCTCCAAGAGACCCAGTACTTC.

V gene TRBV11-2 combines with J gene TRBJ2-5; D gene unclear. V was shortened by 3 bases and J by 9 bases, with 8 bases between the two germline ends. The CDR3 length is 11 residues. Germline loops: CDR1 SGHAT, CDR2 FQNNGV. The CDR3 loop is CASSLYSAQYF. The CDR3 DNA is TGTGCCAGCAGCTTGTATTCGGCCCAGTACTTC. The entire variable domain, with the rest obtained from reference TRBV11-2 and TRBJ2-5, is as follows: EAGVAQSPRYKIIEKRQSVAFWCNPISGHATLYWYQQILGQGPKLLIQFQNNGVVDDSQLPKDRFSAERLKGVDSTLKIQPAKLEDSAVYLCASSLYSAQYFGPGTRLLVL.

This clonotype has a count of ten or more. In DNA, the CDR3 is TGTGCCAGCAGCTTGGAGTACAATGAGCAGTTCTTC. The encoded protein is CASSLEYNEQFF. The chain combines TRBV11-1 with TRBJ2-1; no definite D call. This CDR3 is 12 amino acids long. CDR1 is SGHAT and CDR2 is FQDESV in the germline V gene (reference sequence). Deletions cut 3 bases from V and 4 bases from J, with 4 bases between.

This clonotype has ten or more counts. This rearrangement joins TRBV28 to TRBJ2-3; 11 bases match TRBD1. Germline-derived CDR1 and CDR2 are MDHEN and SYDVKM. The V and J ends lost 7 bases and 2 bases, in that order; junction bases with no gene match: 5. CDR3 length: 15 amino acids. The CDR3 sequence is CASNLGQGVTDTQYF. The DNA of the CDR3 is TGTGCCAGCAACCTGGGACAGGGGGTCACAGATACGCAGTATTTT.

The table lists this clonotype with a few counts. The CDR3 DNA sequence: TGTGCCAGCAGCGTCTCTGGGGGCACAGATACGCAGTATTTT. Translating it yields CASSVSGGTDTQYF. This rearrangement joins TRBV9 to TRBJ2-3; D uncertain. Trimming shortened V by 2 bases and J by 1 base, and 8 bases separated the two germline ends. Per germline, CDR1 SGDLS and CDR2 YYNGEE. The length of the CDR3 is 14 residues.

This chain joins TRBV20-1 and TRBJ1-1; D is perhaps TRBD1 (5 bases). V was trimmed by 3 bases and J by 0 bases, leaving 17 bases between them. The CDR3 has 16 residues. CDR1 and CDR2 (germline): DFQATT, SNEGSKA (reference sequence). The CDR3 loop is CSASIFQGRLNTEAFF. The CDR3 DNA is TGCAGTGCTAGTATTTTTCAGGGCCGTTTGAACACTGAAGCTTTCTTT.

This clonotype was recorded at least ten times. At one end the junction does not follow the germline gene, possibly because of a read error. V is TRBV5-1 and J is TRBJ2-3, with D possibly matching TRBD2 (5 bases). The germline V gene has CDR1 SGHRS and CDR2 YFSETQ. The CDR3 totals 14 residues. The CDR3 nucleotides are TGTGCCAGCAGTCTAGCTTCAGGAACAGATACGCAGTATTTT. Residues: CASSLASGTDTQYF.

This clonotype was seen repeatedly, ten times or more. The chain combines TRBV11-2 with TRBJ2-3; tentative D call: TRBD2 (6 bases). The CDR3 is made up of 17 amino acids. The V gene's germline CDR1 is SGHAT and CDR2 FQNNGV. The ends were cut back, 3 bases at V and 1 base at J, with 17 bases in the middle. The CDR3 reads CASSFPVLARGTDTQYF. CDR3 sequence (DNA): TGTGCCAGCAGCTTCCCCGTCCTAGCGAGGGGCACAGATACGCAGTATTTT. The full variable domain, completed using reference TRBV11-2 and TRBJ2-3, is EAGVAQSPRYKIIEKRQSVAFWCNPISGHATLYWYQQILGQGPKLLIQFQNNGVVDDSQLPKDRFSAERLKGVDSTLKIQPAKLEDSAVYLCASSFPVLARGTDTQYFGPGTRLTVL.

This clonotype was counted many times. The J gene is TRBJ2-2, the V gene TRBV7-2, with D hard to call. The CDR3 totals 13 residues. Germline V gene lookup returns CDR1 SGHTA and CDR2 FQGNSA. Trimming took 3 bases from V and 0 from J, leaving 2 bases between them. The CDR3 region is CASSFTNTGELFF. CDR3 DNA: TGTGCCAGCAGCTTCACGAACACCGGGGAGCTGTTTTTT.

This chain links TRBV27 with TRBJ1-2, with TRBD1 matching 9 bases. The CDR3 spans 15 residues. Germline-derived CDR1 and CDR2 are MNHEY and SMNVEV (reference sequence). The J segment lost 8 bases and the V segment lost 2 bases, leaving 9 bases of the junction unmatched. The DNA of the CDR3 is TGTGCCAGCAGTTTAGGACAGGGGTTGGCTCAGGGCTACACCTTC. It encodes CASSLGQGLAQGYTF.

The rearrangement uses TRBV19 and TRBJ2-1; 9 bases line up with TRBD2. V shed 1 base and J 12 bases; nucleotides not matched to a gene: 10. Germline-derived CDR1 and CDR2 are LNHDA and SQIVND (reference sequence). The CDR3 runs 15 residues. This chain's CDR3 is CASSIGSGGSEWQFF. CDR3 bases: TGTGCCAGTAGTATAGGGAGCGGGGGGTCAGAATGGCAGTTCTTC.

The V and J genes are TRBV18 and TRBJ2-5, with D possibly matching TRBD1 (6 bases). The ends were cut back, 2 bases at V and 5 bases at J, with 9 bases in the middle. Germline assignment: CDR1 KGHSH and CDR2 LQKENI. The CDR3 length is 13 residues. The CDR3 protein is CASSPGQKETQYF. In DNA, the CDR3 is TGTGCCAGCTCACCAGGACAGAAGGAGACCCAGTACTTC.

This clonotype was seen a handful of times. The V call is TRBV6-5, the J call TRBJ1-1, with 11 bases fitting TRBD1. The CDR3 consists of 16 residues. Germline CDR1 reads MNHEY; CDR2 reads SVGAGI. J lost 0 bases, V lost 6 bases, and 6 bases had no gene match. The CDR3 reads CASRPGQGALNTEAFF. DNA of the CDR3: TGTGCCAGCAGACCCGGACAGGGGGCTTTGAACACTGAAGCTTTCTTT.

To note about this clonotype: In this CDR3 the conserved last residue, phenylalanine or tryptophan, is missing, so a read error is likely. The chain links TRBV7-9 to TRBJ2-1; TRBD2 matches 9 bases. The CDR3 totals 14 residues. The ends lost 8 bases at V and 4 bases at J; junction bases unmatched: 6. From germline, CDR1 is SEHNR and CDR2 FQNEAQ (reference sequence). DNA for the CDR3: TGTGCCAGCGCCCAGACTAGCGGTTACAATGAGCAGTTCTTA. Encoded protein: CASAQTSGYNEQFL.